Included here is one T cell receptor (beta chain) sequence, with context. Its specificity is not known. J gave up 4 bases and V 6 bases, and 8 bases lay outside the gene matches. The CDR3 runs 13 residues. The V gene's germline CDR1 is SQVTM and CDR2 ANQGSEA. Unique molecular identifiers were incorporated when the TCRbeta library was constructed. In TCRdb, the PCR reads were re-called with MiXCR into one record per CDR3 protein. The data show a few hundred thousand distinct CDR3 sequences, with roughly 15% seen just once and 25% to 35% held by the top ten. This entry is derived from a study of T-cell reconstitution after alpha-beta-depleted transplantation in children. Broader study findings: From newly produced T cells came most of the T-cell counts and diversity one year after transplant. Roughly two months post-transplant, alpha-beta T cells reportedly originated from several hundred graft clones that had expanded. Surviving recipient cells, namely T cells and thymic progenitors, were the source of high day-60 TCRbeta diversity in some patients.

The source is a boy younger than two who had a stem cell transplant for Wiskott-Aldrich syndrome, so the T cells may come from the graft donor. This specimen consisted of PBMCs, mostly from graft donor cells, obtained 360 days after TCRalphabeta/CD19-depleted stem cell transplant. The genes are TRBV29-1 and TRBJ1-1; TRBD1 matches at 7 bases. In nucleotides, the CDR3 is TGCAGCGTCAGGACAGGCGGGAGCACTGAAGCTTTCTTT. Amino acid sequence: CSVRTGGSTEAFF.